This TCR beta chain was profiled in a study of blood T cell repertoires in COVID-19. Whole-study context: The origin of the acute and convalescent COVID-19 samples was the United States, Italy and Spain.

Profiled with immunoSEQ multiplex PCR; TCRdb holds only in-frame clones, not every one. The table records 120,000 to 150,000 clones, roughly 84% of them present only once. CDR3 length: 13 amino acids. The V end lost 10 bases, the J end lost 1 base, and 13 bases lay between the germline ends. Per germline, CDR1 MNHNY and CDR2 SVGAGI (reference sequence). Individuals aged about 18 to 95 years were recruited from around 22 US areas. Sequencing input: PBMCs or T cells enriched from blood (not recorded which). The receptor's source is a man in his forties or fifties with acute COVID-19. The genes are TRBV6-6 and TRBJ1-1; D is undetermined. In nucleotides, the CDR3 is TGTGCCAACTCTAGAGGTTCGAACACTGAAGCTTTCTTT. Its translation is CANSRGSNTEAFF.